Below are 24 T cell receptor beta chains sequenced from a single sample in a study of siplizumab effects on memory and regulatory T cells. This table comes from immunoSEQ multiplex PCR, and its TCRdb copy is limited to in-frame clones, with some not included. The sample lists about 87,000 clones, approximately 90% occurring once. The specimen was Tregs sorted from blood. The receptors stem from a human donor in good health.

The chain uses TRBV2 and TRBJ1-5; TRBD1 might be the D (6 bases). V lost 6 bases to trimming and J lost 7 bases, with 13 bases between them. The CDR3 consists of 13 residues. The germline CDR1 and CDR2 sequences are SNHLY and FYNNEI. The CDR3 reads CASSLQGPQPQHF. CDR3 coding DNA: TGTGCCAGCAGCCTACAGGGACCGCAGCCCCAGCATTTT.

The chain has TRBV2 and TRBJ1-1; the D is unclear. Germline V gene lookup returns CDR1 SNHLY and CDR2 FYNNEI. This CDR3 region has 12 residues. Deletions cut 3 bases from V and 3 bases from J, with 5 bases between. This chain's CDR3 is CASSDEDTEAFF. The CDR3 nucleotides are TGTGCCAGCAGTGATGAGGACACTGAAGCTTTCTTT. Together with reference TRBV2 and TRBJ1-1, the CDR3 gives the full variable domain: EPEVTQTPSHQVTQMGQEVILRCVPISNHLYFYWYRQILGQKVEFLVSFYNNEISEKSEIFDDQFSVERPDGSNFTLKIRSTKLEDSAMYFCASSDEDTEAFFGQGTRLTVV.

V usage is TRBV6-1 and J usage is TRBJ1-1, with unresolved D. Germline V gene data show CDR1 as MNHNS and CDR2 as SASEGT. The CDR3 is 17 residues long. V was trimmed by 2 bases and J by 1 base, leaving 17 bases between them. DNA of the CDR3: TGTGCCAGCAGTGAAACAATGGCGGGCAGGTGGAACACTGAAGCTTTCTTT. Its protein is CASSETMAGRWNTEAFF.

The chain recombines TRBV10-3 with TRBJ1-5; the match to TRBD1 covers 9 bases. The J segment lost 7 bases and the V segment lost 0 bases, leaving 16 bases of the junction unmatched. CDR3 length: 19 amino acids. Germline CDR1 ENHRY, CDR2 SYGVKD. The CDR3 loop is CAISESKQIPGQGDQPQHF. The CDR3 bases are TGTGCCATCAGTGAGTCGAAACAAATCCCGGGACAGGGAGACCAGCCCCAGCATTTT.

The gene calls are TRBV19 and TRBJ1-4; D call uncertain. Germline-derived CDR1 and CDR2 are LNHDA and SQIVND (reference sequence). The CDR3 has 13 amino acids. Trimming pared 9 bases from V and 4 bases from J, leaving 12 bases between. This CDR3 reads CASHRASNEKLFF. CDR3 nucleotides: TGTGCCAGCCATAGGGCCAGTAATGAAAAACTGTTTTTT.

The rearrangement links TRBV5-5 to TRBJ1-1, with D uncertain. V lost 4 bases, J lost 3 bases, and 10 bases lay in between. The CDR3 contains 13 residues. Germline CDR1 reads SGHKS; CDR2 reads YYEKEE (reference sequence). The CDR3 DNA reads as TGTGCCAGCAGCCTCAGTGGGGACACTGAAGCTTTCTTT. Translating gives CASSLSGDTEAFF. Variable domain in full (rest from reference TRBV5-5 and TRBJ1-1): DAGVTQSPTHLIKTRGQQVTLRCSPISGHKSVSWYQQVLGQGPQFIFQYYEKEERGRGNFPDRFSARQFPNYSSELNVNALLLGDSALYLCASSLSGDTEAFFGQGTRLTVV.

The rearrangement uses TRBV6-1 and TRBJ1-2; D unclear. The ends were cut back, 1 base at V and 0 bases at J, with 6 bases in the middle. The germline CDR1 and CDR2 sequences are MNHNS and SASEGT. The CDR3 runs to 14 residues. This CDR3 is CASSEVGANYGYTF. CDR3 bases: TGTGCCAGCAGTGAAGTCGGTGCTAACTATGGCTACACCTTC.

V is TRBV21-1 and J is TRBJ2-4; the table's D call, TRBD1, has no DNA check behind it. TRBV21-1 is an annotated pseudogene. The CDR3 loop spans 14 amino acids. CDR3 nucleotide sequence: TGTGCCAGCAACCAGAAGGACAGGGTAAACATTCAGTACTTC. Translated, it gives CASNQKDRVNIQYF.

Written as DNA, the CDR3 is TGTGCCAGCAGCGCCGTAGGTGCAGCAACTAACTATGGCTACACCTTC. This encodes CASSAVGAATNYGYTF. This sequence joins TRBV9 and TRBJ1-2; D is unclear. The CDR3 length is 16 residues. Trimming stripped 3 bases from V and 0 bases from J, with 15 bases between. Germline CDR1 and CDR2: SGDLS and YYNGEE.

The chain is built from TRBV6-5 and TRBJ1-2; the D is unclear. The CDR3 is 11 residues long. V was pared by 8 bases and J by 7 bases, with 11 bases between. CDR1 is MNHEY, CDR2 SVGAGI, per germline. The CDR3 here is CASAIGSGYTF. In DNA form, the CDR3 reads TGTGCCAGCGCTATAGGAAGTGGCTACACCTTC.

The chain carries TRBV6-5 and TRBJ1-3; tentative D call: TRBD1 (6 bases). Germline assignment: CDR1 MNHEY and CDR2 SVGAGI. CDR3 length equals 13 residues. V lost 8 bases and J 2 bases, leaving 10 bases between the germline ends. The CDR3 DNA sequence: TGTGCCAGCCGACGGGGGCCTGGAAACACCATATATTTT. Translated, it gives CASRRGPGNTIYF.

This chain links TRBV20-1 with TRBJ1-3, with D uncertain. Germline V CDR1 and CDR2: DFQATT, SNEGSKA (reference sequence). Trimming took off 6 bases at V and 3 bases at J, with 6 bases between the two ends. The CDR3 has 11 amino acids. CDR3 sequence (DNA): TGCAGTGCAAGTGGTGGAAACACCATATATTTT. Translating it yields CSASGGNTIYF.

The CDR3 reads CASALGTGNTIYF. In nucleotides, the CDR3 is TGTGCCAGCGCCCTGGGGACTGGAAACACCATATATTTT. This chain joins TRBV18 and TRBJ1-3, with D uncertain. The CDR3 consists of 13 residues. Trimming shortened V by 8 bases and J by 2 bases, and 10 bases separated the two germline ends. Germline loops: CDR1 KGHSH, CDR2 LQKENI.

This clone has just one count. This chain links TRBV6-5 with TRBJ1-2, with D possibly matching TRBD1 (5 bases). Trimming stripped 0 bases from V and 8 bases from J, with 10 bases between. The CDR3 is 13 residues long. In germline, CDR1 is MNHEY, CDR2 SVGAGI. CDR3 nucleotides: TGTGCCAGCAGTTACTCAGGGGCGGGAGGCTACACCTTC. It translates to CASSYSGAGGYTF.

The chain recombines TRBV28 with TRBJ1-4; possibly TRBD1 for D (5 bases). In germline, CDR1 is MDHEN, CDR2 SYDVKM. The CDR3 is made up of 15 amino acids. V lost 5 bases, J lost 10 bases, and 20 bases lay in between. The CDR3 reads CASSPPGPIVRKLFF. The CDR3 region has the DNA TGTGCCAGCAGTCCCCCAGGGCCCATTGTCCGAAAACTGTTTTTT.

This chain links TRBV7-3 with TRBJ2-1; the match to TRBD1 covers 8 bases. The germline V gene has CDR1 SGHTA and CDR2 FQGTGA. Germline trimming cut 4 bases from V and 3 bases from J; bases unmatched to any gene: 5. The CDR3 runs to 15 residues. CDR3 sequence reads: CASSSGDRGYNEQFF. CDR3 DNA: TGTGCCAGCAGCTCCGGAGACAGGGGCTACAATGAGCAGTTCTTC. The full variable domain, in which reference TRBV7-3 and TRBJ2-1 provide the parts outside the CDR3, is GAGVSQTPSNKVTEKGKYVELRCDPISGHTALYWYRQSLGQGPEFLIYFQGTGAADDSGLPNDRFFAVRPEGSVSTLKIQRTERGDSAVYLCASSSGDRGYNEQFFGPGTRLTVL.

The chain carries TRBV2 and TRBJ2-7, with D maybe TRBD1 (5 bases). The CDR3 length is 13 residues. CDR1 and CDR2 from the germline V gene are SNHLY and FYNNEI. Trimming stripped 7 bases from V and 1 base from J, with 11 bases between. CDR3 loop: CASIYQGSYEQYF. DNA of the CDR3: TGTGCCAGCATTTACCAGGGTTCCTACGAGCAGTACTTC.

The J gene is TRBJ1-2, the V gene TRBV5-4; maybe TRBD1 (5 bases). The germline gives CDR1 SGHNT, CDR2 YYREEE (reference sequence). This CDR3 contains 15 residues. V was shortened by 0 bases and J by 4 bases, with 13 bases between the two germline ends. CDR3 DNA sequence: TGTGCCAGCAGCTTGGGCCAGACGAGGGGCTATGGCTACACCTTC. Its translation: CASSLGQTRGYGYTF.

The chain recombines TRBV7-3 with TRBJ1-1; possible D gene TRBD1, 5 bases. The CDR3 covers 14 residues. Germline CDR1 and CDR2: SGHTA and FQGTGA. V gave up 5 bases and J gave up 5 bases, with 15 bases separating them. CDR3 in amino acids: CASSLEGRGTEAFF. The DNA of the CDR3 is TGTGCCAGCAGCCTGGAGGGGCGGGGGACTGAAGCTTTCTTT.

V gene TRBV28 combines with J gene TRBJ1-2; possibly TRBD1 for D (5 bases). CDR1 and CDR2 (germline): MDHEN, SYDVKM. CDR3 length: 13 residues. The germline V and J ends were trimmed by 5 bases and 3 bases, with 10 bases remaining between them. The CDR3 sequence is CASSRLRDYGYTF. The CDR3, as DNA: TGTGCCAGCAGTCGTCTCAGGGACTATGGCTACACCTTC.

The rearrangement links TRBV6-6 to TRBJ1-2; D perhaps matches TRBD1 (5 bases). Germline V lookup: CDR1 MNHNY, CDR2 SVGAGI (reference sequence). The V gene lost 7 bases and the J gene lost 4 bases, with 16 bases spanning the gap. The CDR3 extends over 14 amino acids. CDR3 region: CASISGGLSYGYTF. The CDR3 DNA is TGTGCCAGCATTTCCGGGGGGTTAAGCTATGGCTACACCTTC.

This clone was observed once. The chain combines TRBV19 with TRBJ1-2, with D unresolved. Germline V gives CDR1 LNHDA, CDR2 SQIVND (reference sequence). V lost 6 bases, J lost 6 bases, and 11 bases lay in between. This CDR3 has 12 residues. In DNA, the CDR3 is TGTGCCAGTAGAGGTGTTATAGATGGCTACACCTTC. Amino acid sequence: CASRGVIDGYTF.

With regard to this clone: The junction departs from germline at one end; a sequencing error may be responsible. This chain links TRBV19 with TRBJ2-1, with a possible D match to TRBD2 (5 bases). The length of the CDR3 is 12 residues. Germline V gene lookup returns CDR1 LNHDA and CDR2 SQIVND (reference sequence). The CDR3 nucleotides are TGTGCCAGTAGTATAGATCCGCTAGCTCCCCTCTTC. Translated, it gives CASSIDPLAPLF.

V and J are TRBV18 and TRBJ1-5; possible D gene TRBD1, 6 bases. The CDR3 runs 16 residues. The V end was cut by 2 bases, the J end by 5 bases, with 16 bases between. Germline V gene lookup returns CDR1 KGHSH and CDR2 LQKENI. The CDR3 coding sequence is TGTGCCAGCTCACCAGACTTGGCCCGGGGGCATCAGCCCCAGCATTTT. Its translation: CASSPDLARGHQPQHF.